A single sample is the source of the 9 T cell receptor beta chains below, sequenced in a study of blood T cell repertoires in COVID-19. Measured with immunoSEQ multiplex PCR; TCRdb has only the in-frame clones, and not every one. This repertoire shows 140,000 to 150,000 clones, 80% to 90% found once; its top ten account for approximately 9.2%. Sequenced sample: peripheral blood. Receptors were obtained from a human donor with acute or convalescent COVID-19. The donor label of this sample is uncertain.

The rearrangement uses TRBV5-4 and TRBJ1-2; TRBD1 matches at 8 bases. The CDR3 has 14 residues. Germline-derived CDR1 and CDR2 are SGHNT and YYREEE (reference sequence). V was pared by 1 base and J by 5 bases, with 4 bases of the junction left unmatched. CDR3 protein: CASSLQGAHYGYTF. The CDR3 region has the DNA TGTGCCAGCAGCTTGCAGGGGGCCCATTATGGCTACACCTTC.

For this clone: Other DNA sequences in the sample encode the same CDR3. This rearrangement joins TRBV5-1 to TRBJ2-5, with a possible D match to TRBD2 (7 bases). This CDR3 region has 16 residues. V was pared by 3 bases and J by 1 base, with 16 bases between. Per germline, CDR1 SGHRS and CDR2 YFSETQ. In nucleotides, the CDR3 is TGCGCCAGCAGCTGGACTAGTGGGGGGCGCCAAGAGACCCAGTACTTC. Translation: CASSWTSGGRQETQYF.

This clone has only one observation. The chain joins TRBV6-5 to TRBJ2-2, with D unresolved. Trimming removed 6 bases at V and 9 bases at J, with 11 bases between. CDR3 length: 12 amino acids. CDR1 MNHEY and CDR2 SVGAGI come from the germline V gene. The chain's CDR3 is CASSTDSRELFF. The CDR3 DNA reads TGTGCCAGCAGCACAGATTCCCGGGAGCTGTTTTTT.

This chain connects TRBV2 to TRBJ2-7, with TRBD1 as a possible D gene (6 bases). CDR3 length: 15 amino acids. Germline V gene sequence: CDR1 SNHLY, CDR2 FYNNEI. Trimming stripped 4 bases from V and 2 bases from J, with 15 bases between. CDR3 sequence reads: CASSVSGQATYEQYF. CDR3 DNA: TGTGCCAGCAGTGTATCGGGACAAGCCACCTACGAGCAGTACTTC.

The V gene is TRBV14, the J gene TRBJ1-1; 7 bases agree with TRBD1. The CDR3 runs to 15 residues. Germline CDR1 is SGHDN and CDR2 is FVKESK. V lost 4 bases and J lost 8; bases outside the gene matches: 13. CDR3 amino acids: CASSRETGSRLEAFF. As DNA, the CDR3 is TGTGCCAGCAGCCGGGAGACAGGGAGCCGCCTCGAAGCTTTCTTT.

J is TRBJ1-2 and V is TRBV27; 8 nucleotides line up with TRBD1. This CDR3 is 14 amino acids long. The germline gives CDR1 MNHEY, CDR2 SMNVEV (reference sequence). V gave up 6 bases and J gave up 5 bases; unmatched junction bases: 8. CDR3 protein: CASRPQGAIYGYTF. The CDR3 DNA follows: TGTGCCAGCAGACCGCAGGGGGCCATTTATGGCTACACCTTC.

J is TRBJ2-2 and V is TRBV3-1 (or the pseudogene TRBV3-2), with 9 positions matching TRBD2. V lost 4 bases and J lost 0; bases outside the gene matches: 3. Germline CDR1 is LGHDT and CDR2 is YNNKEL (reference sequence). The CDR3 is made up of 16 amino acids. CDR3 bases: TGTGCCAGCAGCCGTTCTAGCGGGGCGAACACCGGGGAGCTGTTTTTT. As protein: CASSRSSGANTGELFF.

The chain joins TRBV4-2 to TRBJ2-1, with TRBD2 matching 13 bases. V lost 0 bases to trimming and J lost 9 bases; unmatched junction nucleotides: 5. The CDR3 runs 16 residues. Germline V gene lookup returns CDR1 LGHNA and CDR2 YNFKEQ. The CDR3 DNA reads as TGTGCCAGCAGCCAAGATGTAGGGACTAGCGGGGCTGAGCAGTTCTTC. Its protein product is CASSQDVGTSGAEQFF.

V is TRBV12-3 or TRBV12-4 and J is TRBJ1-3; D may be TRBD1 (5 bases). V was pared by 5 bases and J by 4 bases, with 6 bases between. The CDR3 consists of 12 residues. Here the CDR3 DNA reads TGTGCCAGCAGTCGGGGGGGAAACACCATATATTTT. This codes for CASSRGGNTIYF.